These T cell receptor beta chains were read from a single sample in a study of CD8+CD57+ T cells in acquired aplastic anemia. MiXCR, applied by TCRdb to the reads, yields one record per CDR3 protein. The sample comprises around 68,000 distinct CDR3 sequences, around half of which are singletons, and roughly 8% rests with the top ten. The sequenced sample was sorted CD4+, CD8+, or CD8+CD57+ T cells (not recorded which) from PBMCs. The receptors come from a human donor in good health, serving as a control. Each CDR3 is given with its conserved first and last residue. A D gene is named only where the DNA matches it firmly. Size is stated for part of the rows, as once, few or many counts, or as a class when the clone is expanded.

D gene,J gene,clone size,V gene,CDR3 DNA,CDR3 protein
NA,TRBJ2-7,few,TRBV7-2,TGTGCCAGCAGCGAAGGACGCGTCGAGCAGTACTTC,CASSEGRVEQYF
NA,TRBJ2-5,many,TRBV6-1,TGTGCCAGCAGTGGGACTGGGTTTAGGGAGACCCAGTACTTC,CASSGTGFRETQYF
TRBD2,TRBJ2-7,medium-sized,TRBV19,TGTGCCACCGACGCGGGAGGTCGAGAGCAGTACTTC,CATDAGGREQYF
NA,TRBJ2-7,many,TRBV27,TGTGCCAGCAGTTTTAGGGGGTCAAGTCACGAGCAGTACTTC,CASSFRGSSHEQYF
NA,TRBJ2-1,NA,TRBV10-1,TGCGCCGGCAGTGACGGGTATTCCTACAATGAGCAGTTCTTC,CAGSDGYSYNEQFF
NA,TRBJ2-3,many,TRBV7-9,TGTGCCGGAGAGGGAAACACAGATACGCAGTATTTT,CAGEGNTDTQYF
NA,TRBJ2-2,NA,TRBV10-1,TGCGCCAGCAAAGCGACGGGCGGGGAGCTGTTTTTT,CASKATGGELFF
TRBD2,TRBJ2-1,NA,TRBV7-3,TGTGCCAGCAGCTTAACTCTTAGCGGGAGGGCCTCCTACAATGAGCAGTTCTTC,CASSLTLSGRASYNEQFF
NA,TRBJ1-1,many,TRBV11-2,TGTGCCAGCAGCCCCCCGAGTACTGAAGCTTTCTTT,CASSPPSTEAFF
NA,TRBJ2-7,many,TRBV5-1,TGCGCCAGCAGCTTGGCTGGAGCTTACACCTACGAGCAGTACTTC,CASSLAGAYTYEQYF
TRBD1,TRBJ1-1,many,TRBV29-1,TGCAGCGTTTCCGGGACAGGGGGGAACACTGAAGCTTTCTTT,CSVSGTGGNTEAFF
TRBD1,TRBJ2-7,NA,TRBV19,TGTGCCAGTAGTATCGGGACAGGGCACGAGCAGTACTTC,CASSIGTGHEQYF
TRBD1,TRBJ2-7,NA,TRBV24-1,TGTGCCACCAGTGATCCACCGGACAGGGGGGACGAGCAGTACTTC,CATSDPPDRGDEQYF
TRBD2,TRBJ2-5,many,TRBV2,TGTGCCAGCAGTGGTGGCGGGGGGGGCCAAGAGACCCAGTACTTC,CASSGGGGGQETQYF
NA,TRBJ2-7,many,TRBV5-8,TGTGCCAGCAGCTTCGGCCTGGAGCAGTACTTC,CASSFGLEQYF
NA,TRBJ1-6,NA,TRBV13,TGTGCCAGCGGCTTAGCAGGGAGCTCCTATAATTCACCCCTCCACTTC,CASGLAGSSYNSPLHF
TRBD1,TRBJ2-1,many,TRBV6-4,TGTGCCAGCAGTGAGGGGACAGGGCCCTACAATGAGCAGTTCTTC,CASSEGTGPYNEQFF
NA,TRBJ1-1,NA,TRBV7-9,TGTGCCAGCAGCCGCGGAGGGAACAATGAAGCTTTCTTT,CASSRGGNNEAFF
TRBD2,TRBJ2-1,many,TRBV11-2,TGTGCCAGCAGCAGGGGGACTAGCGGGGGTGGAGAGCAGTTCTTC,CASSRGTSGGGEQFF